One sample yielded the 30 T cell receptor beta chains listed below, sequenced in a study of blood T cells in healthy people across ages. Next came a second PCR, run for about 6 to 12 cycles, which used a sample-barcoded 5' primer along with a J-beta primer mix. TCRdb re-called the 5' RACE reads with MiXCR, one entry per CDR3 protein. Here the sample spans about 1 million distinct CDR3 sequences, more than 40% being singletons. Input material: blood. The receptor source for this set is a woman aged 60-70 years in good health.

This clonotype was observed a handful of times. V usage is TRBV4-1 and J usage is TRBJ2-1; D unresolved. CDR1 and CDR2 (germline): MGHRA, YSYEKL. The CDR3 length is 15 residues. Trimming stripped 0 bases from V and 3 bases from J, with 9 bases between. Here the CDR3 reads CASSQDGNLYNEQFF. The DNA of the CDR3 is TGCGCCAGCAGCCAAGATGGAAACCTCTACAATGAGCAGTTCTTC.

In DNA, the CDR3 is TGTGCCATCAGTGAGATATCGACAGGGCGGTGGGAGACCCAGTACTTC. It encodes CAISEISTGRWETQYF. V and J are TRBV10-3 and TRBJ2-5; 7 nucleotides match TRBD1. The length of the CDR3 is 16 residues. V trimming: 2 bases; J trimming: 5 bases; junction bases outside the gene matches: 11. Germline values: CDR1 ENHRY, CDR2 SYGVKD.

This clonotype was counted many times. The gene calls are TRBV27 and TRBJ2-1, with 7 bases matching TRBD2. The trim removed 6 bases at V and 4 bases at J, leaving 6 bases unmatched. The CDR3 totals 14 residues. CDR1 MNHEY and CDR2 SMNVEV come from the germline V gene (reference sequence). Written as DNA, the CDR3 is TGTGCCAGCAGCCTAGCGGATTCATACAATGAGCAGTTCTTC. Protein sequence: CASSLADSYNEQFF.

The chain is built from TRBV7-9 and TRBJ1-1; D may be TRBD1 (6 bases). V was trimmed by 0 bases and J by 0 bases, leaving 8 bases between them. This CDR3 is built from 15 residues. Germline CDR1 is SEHNR and CDR2 is FQNEAQ (reference sequence). This chain's CDR3 is CASSLAQGMNTEAFF. The CDR3 DNA is TGTGCCAGCAGCTTAGCACAGGGCATGAACACTGAAGCTTTCTTT.

The genes are TRBV5-6 and TRBJ2-7; 11 bases match TRBD2. The germline V gene has CDR1 SGHDT and CDR2 YYEEEE. The CDR3 totals 15 residues. V lost 6 bases and J lost 1; bases outside the gene matches: 6. In nucleotides, the CDR3 is TGTGCCAGCACCTACCCTAGCGGGGGGTCCTACGAGCAGTACTTC. Translation: CASTYPSGGSYEQYF.

This clonotype showed up just a few times. This chain connects TRBV9 to TRBJ2-7, with 10 bases identical to TRBD2. The CDR3 sequence is 14 residues long. Germline V CDR1 and CDR2: SGDLS, YYNGEE. V trimming: 8 bases; J trimming: 0 bases; junction bases outside the gene matches: 5. The CDR3 protein is CARLTSGASYEQYF. Written as DNA, the CDR3 is TGTGCCAGGCTAACTAGCGGGGCCTCCTACGAGCAGTACTTC.

This clonotype has only a few counts. The chain couples TRBV4-1 to TRBJ2-7, with 7 bases identical to TRBD2. The CDR3 consists of 16 residues. V was pared by 0 bases and J by 5 bases, with 10 bases of the junction left unmatched. CDR1 MGHRA and CDR2 YSYEKL come from the germline V gene. Here the CDR3 DNA reads TGCGCCAGCAGCCAAGATCAGGCGGGAGTAGGTCACGAGCAGTACTTC. Translation: CASSQDQAGVGHEQYF.

With respect to this clonotype: Given a much more abundant clone one base away, this may be a read error. The genes are TRBV7-4 and TRBJ2-1; TRBD1 matches 8 bases. The J call is in doubt because the DNA end fits TRBJ2-7 better. CDR1 SGHVT and CDR2 SQSDAQ come from the germline V gene. The CDR3 contains 12 residues. DNA of the CDR3: TGTGCCAGGGACAGGGCATACAATGAGCAGTACTTC. Protein product: CARDRAYNEQYF.

In the case of this clonotype: One end of the junction does not line up with germline, which may come from a read error. The CDR3 DNA reads as TGTGTCAGCTACCCGACAGGCACCCCCTACAATGAGCAGTTCTTC. Translating it yields CVSYPTGTPYNEQFF. J is TRBJ2-1 and V is TRBV27, with D perhaps matching TRBD1 (6 bases). The V gene's germline CDR1 is MNHEY and CDR2 SMNVEV (reference sequence). The CDR3 totals 15 residues.

V usage is TRBV28 and J usage is TRBJ1-5; 9 bases align to TRBD1. The CDR3 totals 15 residues. The J segment lost 6 bases and the V segment lost 6 bases, leaving 9 bases of the junction unmatched. Germline V gene lookup returns CDR1 MDHEN and CDR2 SYDVKM. The CDR3 DNA is TGTGCCAGCAGAACCCTAGGACAGGGGAGTCAGCCCCAGCATTTT. Translation gives CASRTLGQGSQPQHF.

The V call is TRBV11-1, the J call TRBJ2-4; 7 bases map to TRBD1. J was trimmed by 13 bases and V by 1 base; bases with no gene match: 10. This CDR3 has 14 residues. The germline V gene encodes CDR1 SGHAT and CDR2 FQDESV (reference sequence). CDR3 DNA sequence: TGTGCCAGCAGCTTAGAGGGACAGCAGATGGGGCAGTACTTC. This codes for CASSLEGQQMGQYF. Full variable domain (rest looked up from reference TRBV11-1 and TRBJ2-4): EAEVAQSPRYKITEKSQAVAFWCDPISGHATLYWYRQILGQGPELLVQFQDESVVDDSQLPKDRFSAERLKGVDSTLKIQPAELGDSAMYLCASSLEGQQMGQYFGAGTRLSVL.

The V and J genes are TRBV20-1 and TRBJ2-4; a possible D gene is TRBD1 (7 bases). The J call is in doubt because the DNA end fits TRBJ2-7 better. The CDR3 length is 15 residues. Germline lookup yields CDR1 DFQATT and CDR2 SNEGSKA (reference sequence). The chain's CDR3 is CSARSSGRGDDEQYF. DNA of the CDR3: TGCAGTGCTAGAAGTTCGGGCAGGGGGGACGACGAGCAGTACTTC.

The V and J genes are TRBV7-2 and TRBJ1-5; D gene uncertain. The CDR3 has 15 amino acids. Germline values: CDR1 SGHTA, CDR2 FQGNSA. The V gene lost 5 bases and the J gene lost 1 base, with 12 bases spanning the gap. The DNA of the CDR3 is TGTGCCAGCAGCCATGACATCGGGAGCAATCAGCCCCAGCATTTT. Its protein product is CASSHDIGSNQPQHF.

The V and J genes are TRBV20-1 and TRBJ2-1; 7 nucleotides agree with TRBD1. The J segment lost 0 bases and the V segment lost 4 bases, leaving 6 bases of the junction unmatched. Per the germline V gene, CDR1 is DFQATT and CDR2 is SNEGSKA (reference sequence). This CDR3 region has 15 residues. CDR3 amino acids: CSAKGGPSSYNEQFF. As DNA, the CDR3 is TGCAGTGCTAAAGGGGGCCCTAGCTCCTACAATGAGCAGTTCTTC.

This rearrangement joins TRBV5-1 to TRBJ2-4; tentative D call: TRBD2 (6 bases). With 1 base removed from V and 6 bases from J, the gap between germline ends came to 11 bases. CDR1 is SGHRS and CDR2 is YFSETQ in the germline V gene. The CDR3 runs to 14 residues. CDR3 coding DNA: TGCGCCAGCAGCTTGCGGGGCGGGGTAAACATTCAGTACTTC. Translation gives CASSLRGGVNIQYF.

In its sample, this clonotype was seen many times. This chain uses TRBV7-9 with TRBJ2-3; no clear D gene. V was shortened by 4 bases and J by 2 bases, with 4 bases between the two germline ends. Looked up from germline, CDR1 is SEHNR and CDR2 is FQNEAQ (reference sequence). The CDR3 consists of 12 residues. CDR3 sequence reads: CASSSFTDTQYF. DNA of the CDR3: TGTGCCAGCAGCTCATTCACAGATACGCAGTATTTT.

In this sample, this clonotype turned up a few times. This chain connects TRBV12-3 or TRBV12-4 to TRBJ2-1; 8 bases are shared with TRBD2. CDR3 size: 15 residues. J gave up 4 bases and V 3 bases, and 5 bases lay outside the gene matches. The CDR3 DNA is TGTGCCAGCAGTTTTCCCCGCGGGAGGTACAATGAGCAGTTCTTC. Its translation: CASSFPRGRYNEQFF.

J is TRBJ1-2 and V is TRBV12-5; TRBD1 matches at 9 bases. Germline V CDR1 and CDR2: LGHNT, FRNRAP. The CDR3 is 16 residues long. V shed 6 bases, J shed 1 base, and the junction held 9 bases outside the gene matches. The CDR3 DNA reads TGTGCTAGTGGCCCCACGGGGGACAGGGATAACTATGGCTACACCTTC. This translates into CASGPTGDRDNYGYTF.

This clonotype occurred a few times. The rearrangement uses TRBV29-1 and TRBJ2-7; no reliable D call. The V gene's germline CDR1 is SQVTM and CDR2 ANQGSEA. The CDR3 has 12 residues. V shed 7 bases and J shed 5 bases, with 15 bases lying between them. The CDR3 DNA follows: TGCAGCGCTGACTTAGCCGGCCACGAGCAGTACTTC. This encodes CSADLAGHEQYF.

This clonotype was counted ten times or more. This sequence joins TRBV20-1 and TRBJ2-4, with D unresolved. V was clipped by 0 bases and J by 0 bases, with 9 bases between them. The CDR3 length is 15 residues. Germline assignment: CDR1 DFQATT and CDR2 SNEGSKA (reference sequence). The CDR3 DNA follows: TGCAGTGCTAGAGAACCTAGTGTAGCCAAAAACATTCAGTACTTC. Translated: CSAREPSVAKNIQYF.

This CDR3 reads CASSVGGTSRHNEQFF. CDR3 in DNA: TGTGCCAGCAGCGTAGGTGGGACTAGCAGACACAATGAGCAGTTCTTC. This rearrangement joins TRBV9 to TRBJ2-1; 9 nucleotides match TRBD2. The CDR3 is 16 residues long. After removal of 0 bases from V and 5 bases from J, the junction contained 6 bases not matched to a gene. The germline V gene encodes CDR1 SGDLS and CDR2 YYNGEE.

The chain couples TRBV7-9 to TRBJ1-1; D is ambiguous. V gave up 5 bases and J gave up 4 bases, with 11 bases separating them. The CDR3 runs 13 residues. Per germline, CDR1 SEHNR and CDR2 FQNEAQ (reference sequence). The CDR3 bases are TGTGCCAGCAGCCAAAAAGTGGGCACTGAAGCTTTCTTT. It specifies CASSQKVGTEAFF. The full variable domain, with the rest looked up from reference TRBV7-9 and TRBJ1-1, is DTGVSQNPRHKITKRGQNVTFRCDPISEHNRLYWYRQTLGQGPEFLTYFQNEAQLEKSRLLSDRFSAERPKGSFSTLEIQRTEQGDSAMYLCASSQKVGTEAFFGQGTRLTVV.

The V call is TRBV6-5, the J call TRBJ2-6, with 7 bases aligning to TRBD1. This CDR3 has 15 residues. Trimming took 6 bases from V and 0 from J; bases not matched to a gene: 2. Per the germline V gene, CDR1 is MNHEY and CDR2 is SVGAGI. For the CDR3, the DNA is TGTGCCAGCAGCCGGGACAGCTCTGGGGCCAACGTCCTGACTTTC. Translating it yields CASSRDSSGANVLTF.

This clonotype was observed at least ten times. This chain joins TRBV5-1 and TRBJ2-7; D unresolved. The CDR3 extends over 14 amino acids. Trimming pared 4 bases from V and 0 bases from J, leaving 11 bases between. Germline lookup yields CDR1 SGHRS and CDR2 YFSETQ. The CDR3 sequence is CASSPTRSSYEQYF. As DNA, the CDR3 is TGCGCCAGCAGCCCGACTCGAAGCTCCTACGAGCAGTACTTC.

This clonotype occurred a few times. The chain couples TRBV29-1 to TRBJ2-7; D gene ambiguous. This CDR3 is 13 amino acids long. Germline V gene data show CDR1 as SQVTM and CDR2 as ANQGSEA. V lost 0 bases, J lost 2 bases, and 8 bases lay in between. The CDR3 protein is CSVEEQNAYEQYF. The CDR3 DNA sequence: TGCAGCGTTGAAGAACAGAACGCCTACGAGCAGTACTTC.

The chain recombines TRBV7-2 with TRBJ2-5, with TRBD2 identical over 7 bases. This CDR3 has 15 amino acids. CDR1 is SGHTA and CDR2 is FQGNSA in the germline V gene. With V trimmed by 7 bases and J by 1 base, 9 bases remained unmatched. The CDR3 DNA is TGTGCCAGCACCCTTAGCGGGCCCATCCAAGAGACCCAGTACTTC. Translation gives CASTLSGPIQETQYF.

V and J are TRBV6-5 and TRBJ2-1; 13 bases are a match to TRBD2. The V segment lost 6 bases and the J segment 7 bases; nucleotides outside the gene matches: 6. CDR1 is MNHEY, CDR2 SVGAGI, per germline. The CDR3 extends over 15 amino acids. The CDR3 spells CASRRGTSGENEQFF. In DNA form, the CDR3 reads TGTGCCAGCAGACGAGGGACTAGCGGGGAAAATGAGCAGTTCTTC.

J is TRBJ1-5 and V is TRBV7-2; tentative D call: TRBD1 (6 bases). The length of the CDR3 is 12 residues. Trimming shortened V by 5 bases and J by 13 bases, and 15 bases separated the two germline ends. The germline V gene encodes CDR1 SGHTA and CDR2 FQGNSA. As DNA, the CDR3 is TGTGCCAGCAGCCAGGGGAGGGGGGTACAGCATTTT. Its protein is CASSQGRGVQHF.

J is TRBJ2-5 and V is TRBV6-5; D not certain. This CDR3 has 11 residues. Trimming removed 5 bases at V and 11 bases at J, with 12 bases between. Germline assignment: CDR1 MNHEY and CDR2 SVGAGI. The CDR3 here is CASSKMDEQYF. The CDR3 bases are TGTGCCAGCAGTAAGATGGATGAGCAGTACTTC.

The chain has TRBV10-1 and TRBJ2-1; 9 positions match TRBD2. Germline-derived CDR1 and CDR2 are WNHNN and SYGVQD (reference sequence). This CDR3 has 15 residues. J gave up 10 bases and V 7 bases, and 14 bases lay outside the gene matches. CDR3 in amino acids: CASTGEREATYEQFF. CDR3 nucleotides: TGCGCCAGCACGGGCGAGCGGGAGGCGACCTACGAGCAGTTCTTC.